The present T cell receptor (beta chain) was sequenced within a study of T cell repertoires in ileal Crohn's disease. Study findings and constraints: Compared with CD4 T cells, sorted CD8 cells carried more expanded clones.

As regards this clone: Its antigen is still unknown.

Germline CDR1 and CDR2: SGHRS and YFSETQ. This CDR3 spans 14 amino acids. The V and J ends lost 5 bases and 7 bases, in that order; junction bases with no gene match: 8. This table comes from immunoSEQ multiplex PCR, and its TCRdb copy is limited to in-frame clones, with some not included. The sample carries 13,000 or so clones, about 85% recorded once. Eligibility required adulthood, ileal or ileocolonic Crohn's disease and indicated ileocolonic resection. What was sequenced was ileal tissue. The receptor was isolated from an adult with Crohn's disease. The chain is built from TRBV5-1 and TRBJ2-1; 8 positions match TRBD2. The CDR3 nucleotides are TGCGCCAGCAGTTGGGCGGGAGGCGGGAATGAGCAGTTCTTC. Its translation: CASSWAGGGNEQFF.